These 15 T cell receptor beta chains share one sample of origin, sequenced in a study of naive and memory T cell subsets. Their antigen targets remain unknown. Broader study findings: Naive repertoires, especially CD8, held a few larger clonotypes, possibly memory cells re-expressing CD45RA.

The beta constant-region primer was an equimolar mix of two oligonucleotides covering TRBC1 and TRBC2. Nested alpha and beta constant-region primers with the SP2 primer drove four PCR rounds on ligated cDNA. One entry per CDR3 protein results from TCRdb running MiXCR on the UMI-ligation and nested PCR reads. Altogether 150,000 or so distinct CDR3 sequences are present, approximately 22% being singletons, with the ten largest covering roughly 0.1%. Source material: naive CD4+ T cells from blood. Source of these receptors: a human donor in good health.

CDR3 residues: CASSANPLTDTQYF. DNA for the CDR3: TGTGCCAGCAGCGCCAACCCACTCACGGATACGCAGTATTTT. The chain combines TRBV6-4 with TRBJ2-3; D ambiguous. V lost 6 bases, J lost 6 bases, and 16 bases lay in between. CDR3 length: 14 residues. Germline-derived CDR1 and CDR2 are MRHNA and SNTAGT.

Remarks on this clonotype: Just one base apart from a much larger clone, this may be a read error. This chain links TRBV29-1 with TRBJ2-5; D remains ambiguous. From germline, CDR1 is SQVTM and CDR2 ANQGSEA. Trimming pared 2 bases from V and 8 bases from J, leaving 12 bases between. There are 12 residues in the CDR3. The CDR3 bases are TGCAGCGTTGAAAGAGGTGGTGACACCCAGTACTTC. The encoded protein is CSVERGGDTQYF.

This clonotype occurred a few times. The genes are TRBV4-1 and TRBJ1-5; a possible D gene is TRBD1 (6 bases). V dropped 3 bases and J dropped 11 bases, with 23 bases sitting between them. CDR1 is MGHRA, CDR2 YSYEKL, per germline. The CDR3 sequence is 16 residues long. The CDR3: CASSQGGAGAFGAQHF. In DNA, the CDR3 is TGCGCCAGCAGCCAGGGGGGGGCAGGCGCATTCGGGGCCCAGCATTTT.

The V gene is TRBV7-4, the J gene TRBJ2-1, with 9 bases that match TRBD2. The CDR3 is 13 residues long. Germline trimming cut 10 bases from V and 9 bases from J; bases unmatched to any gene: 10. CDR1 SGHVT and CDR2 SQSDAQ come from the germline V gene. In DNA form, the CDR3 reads TGTGCCACTAGTTTAGCGGGAGTTGGTGAGCAGTTCTTC. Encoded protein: CATSLAGVGEQFF.

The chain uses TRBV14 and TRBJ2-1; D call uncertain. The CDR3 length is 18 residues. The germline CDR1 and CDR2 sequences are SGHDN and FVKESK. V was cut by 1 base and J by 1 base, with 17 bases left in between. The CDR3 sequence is CASSQGGVLVGSYNEQFF. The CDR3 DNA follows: TGTGCCAGCAGCCAAGGTGGCGTCCTAGTAGGATCCTACAATGAGCAGTTCTTC.

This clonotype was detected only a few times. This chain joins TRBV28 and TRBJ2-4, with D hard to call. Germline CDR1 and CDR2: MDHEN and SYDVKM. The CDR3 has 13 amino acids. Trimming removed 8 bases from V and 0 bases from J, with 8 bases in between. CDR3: CASRLLAKNIQYF. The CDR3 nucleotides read TGTGCCAGCCGACTGTTAGCCAAAAACATTCAGTACTTC.

CDR3 coding DNA: TGTGCCAGCAGTCCTGGGTGGCGGACAGGGGGTTCCTACGAGCAGTACTTC. It specifies CASSPGWRTGGSYEQYF. The chain links TRBV27 to TRBJ2-7; 10 positions agree with TRBD1. This CDR3 comprises 17 residues. Germline CDR1 reads MNHEY; CDR2 reads SMNVEV (reference sequence). The V gene end was trimmed by 5 bases and the J gene end by 1 base; junction bases not matched to a gene: 11.

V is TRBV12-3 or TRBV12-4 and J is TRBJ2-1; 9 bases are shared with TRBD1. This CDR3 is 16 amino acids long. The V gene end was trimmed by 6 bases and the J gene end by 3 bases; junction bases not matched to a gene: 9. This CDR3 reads CASSPQTGGGYNEQFF. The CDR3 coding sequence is TGTGCCAGCAGCCCTCAGACAGGGGGAGGCTACAATGAGCAGTTCTTC.

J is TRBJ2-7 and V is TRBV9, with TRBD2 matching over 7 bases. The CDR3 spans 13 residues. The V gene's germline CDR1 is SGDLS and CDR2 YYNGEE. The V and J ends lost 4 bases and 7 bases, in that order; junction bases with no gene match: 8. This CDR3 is CASSPRWGGEQYF. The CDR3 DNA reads TGTGCCAGCAGCCCTAGATGGGGAGGGGAGCAGTACTTC.

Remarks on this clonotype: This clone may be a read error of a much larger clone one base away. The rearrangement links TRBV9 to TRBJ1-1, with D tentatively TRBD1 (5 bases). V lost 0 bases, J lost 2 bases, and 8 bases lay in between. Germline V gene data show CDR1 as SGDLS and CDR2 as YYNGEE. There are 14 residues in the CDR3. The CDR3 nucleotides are TGTGCCAGCAGCGTAGTAGGGGCCAACACTGAAGCTTTCTTT. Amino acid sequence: CASSVVGANTEAFF.

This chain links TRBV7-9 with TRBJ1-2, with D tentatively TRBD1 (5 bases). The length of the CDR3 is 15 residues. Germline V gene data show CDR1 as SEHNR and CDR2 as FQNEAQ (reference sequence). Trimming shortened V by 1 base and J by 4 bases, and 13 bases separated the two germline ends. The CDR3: CASSLVGRAAYGYTF. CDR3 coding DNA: TGTGCCAGCAGCTTAGTAGGCAGGGCGGCCTATGGCTACACCTTC. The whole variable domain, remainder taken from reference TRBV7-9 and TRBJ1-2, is DTGVSQNPRHKITKRGQNVTFRCDPISEHNRLYWYRQTLGQGPEFLTYFQNEAQLEKSRLLSDRFSAERPKGSFSTLEIQRTEQGDSAMYLCASSLVGRAAYGYTFGSGTRLTVV.

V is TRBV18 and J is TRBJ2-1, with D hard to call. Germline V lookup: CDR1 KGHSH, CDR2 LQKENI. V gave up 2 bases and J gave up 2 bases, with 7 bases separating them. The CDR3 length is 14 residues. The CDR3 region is CASSPYGAYNEQFF. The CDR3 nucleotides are TGTGCCAGCTCACCATACGGTGCCTACAATGAGCAGTTCTTC.

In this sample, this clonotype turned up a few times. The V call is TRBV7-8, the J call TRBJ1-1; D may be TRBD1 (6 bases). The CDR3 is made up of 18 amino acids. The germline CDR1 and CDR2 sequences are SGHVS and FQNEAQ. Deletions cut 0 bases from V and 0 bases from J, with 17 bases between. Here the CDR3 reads CASSLAKRGLGLNTEAFF. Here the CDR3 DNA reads TGTGCCAGCAGCTTAGCTAAACGGGGGCTCGGGTTGAACACTGAAGCTTTCTTT. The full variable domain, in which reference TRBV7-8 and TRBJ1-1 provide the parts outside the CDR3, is GAGVSQSPRYKVAKRGQDVALRCDPISGHVSLFWYQQALGQGPEFLTYFQNEAQLDKSGLPSDRFFAERPEGSVSTLKIQRTQQEDSAVYLCASSLAKRGLGLNTEAFFGQGTRLTVV.

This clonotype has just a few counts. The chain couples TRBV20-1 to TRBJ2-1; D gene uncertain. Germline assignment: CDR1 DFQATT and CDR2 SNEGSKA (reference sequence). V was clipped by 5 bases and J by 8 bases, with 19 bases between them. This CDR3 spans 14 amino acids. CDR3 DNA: TGCAGTGCTGACCTTTACGGCCTGGCCGATGAGCAGTTCTTC. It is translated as CSADLYGLADEQFF.

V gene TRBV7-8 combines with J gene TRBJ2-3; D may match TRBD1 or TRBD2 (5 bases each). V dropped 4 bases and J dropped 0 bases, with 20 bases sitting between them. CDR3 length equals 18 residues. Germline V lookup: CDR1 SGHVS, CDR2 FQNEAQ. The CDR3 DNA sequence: TGTGCCAGCAGCTATGCCACCGGGACCCCGCTTAGCACAGATACGCAGTATTTT. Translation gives CASSYATGTPLSTDTQYF. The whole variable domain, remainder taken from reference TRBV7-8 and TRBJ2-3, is GAGVSQSPRYKVAKRGQDVALRCDPISGHVSLFWYQQALGQGPEFLTYFQNEAQLDKSGLPSDRFFAERPEGSVSTLKIQRTQQEDSAVYLCASSYATGTPLSTDTQYFGPGTRLTVL.